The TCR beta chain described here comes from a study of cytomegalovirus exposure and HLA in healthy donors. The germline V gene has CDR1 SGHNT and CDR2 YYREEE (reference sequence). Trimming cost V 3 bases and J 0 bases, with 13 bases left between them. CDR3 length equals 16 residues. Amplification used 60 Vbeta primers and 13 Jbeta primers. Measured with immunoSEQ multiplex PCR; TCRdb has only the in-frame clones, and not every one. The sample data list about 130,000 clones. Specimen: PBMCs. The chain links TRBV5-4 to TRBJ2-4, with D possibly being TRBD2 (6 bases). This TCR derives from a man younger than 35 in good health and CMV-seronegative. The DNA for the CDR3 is TGTGCCAGCAGCTCCGCGGGGAATCTAGCCAAAAACATTCAGTACTTC. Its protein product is CASSSAGNLAKNIQYF.